Included here is one T cell receptor beta chain sequence, with context. The V and J ends lost 5 bases and 5 bases respectively, with 19 bases between them. Germline V gives CDR1 SGHVS, CDR2 FQNEAQ. The length of the CDR3 is 16 residues. The data derive from a study of blood T cell repertoires in COVID-19. Looking at the study overall: The samples span acute and convalescent COVID-19 from the United States, Italy and Spain. T cells, B-cell-depleted T cells, or PBMCs supplied cDNA or gDNA.

In the study's own analysis: By means of reference gene primer amplification, nucleated cell counts were estimated. Profiling relied on immunoSEQ multiplex PCR, and the TCRdb table lists in-frame clones only, not all of them. V and J calls plus clone size are reproduced from that table; the DNA served to infer D and trimming. Altogether about 170,000 clones are present, roughly 70% being singletons, with the ten largest covering around 2.9%. Sequencing was done on a sample of peripheral blood. The rearrangement uses TRBV7-8 and TRBJ1-5; no clear D gene. The receptor's source is a woman of 80 years or more with acute or convalescent COVID-19. Here the CDR3 reads CASSPGGVMEDQPQHF. In DNA form, the CDR3 reads TGTGCCAGCAGCCCAGGCGGGGTGATGGAGGATCAGCCCCAGCATTTT. Drawing the rest from reference TRBV7-8 and TRBJ1-5, the complete variable domain is GAGVSQSPRYKVAKRGQDVALRCDPISGHVSLFWYQQALGQGPEFLTYFQNEAQLDKSGLPSDRFFAERPEGSVSTLKIQRTQQEDSAVYLCASSPGGVMEDQPQHFGDGTRLSIL.